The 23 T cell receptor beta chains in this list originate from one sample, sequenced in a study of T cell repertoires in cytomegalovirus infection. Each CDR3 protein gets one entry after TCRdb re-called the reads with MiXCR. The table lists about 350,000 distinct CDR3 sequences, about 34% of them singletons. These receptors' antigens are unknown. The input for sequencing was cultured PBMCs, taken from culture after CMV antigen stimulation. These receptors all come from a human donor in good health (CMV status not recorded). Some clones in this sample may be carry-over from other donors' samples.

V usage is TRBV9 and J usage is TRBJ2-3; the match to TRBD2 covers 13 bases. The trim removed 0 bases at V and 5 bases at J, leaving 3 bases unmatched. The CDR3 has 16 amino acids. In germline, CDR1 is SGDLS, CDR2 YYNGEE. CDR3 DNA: TGTGCCAGCAGCGTAGAACTAGCGGGAGGGCTAGATACGCAGTATTTT. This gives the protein CASSVELAGGLDTQYF.

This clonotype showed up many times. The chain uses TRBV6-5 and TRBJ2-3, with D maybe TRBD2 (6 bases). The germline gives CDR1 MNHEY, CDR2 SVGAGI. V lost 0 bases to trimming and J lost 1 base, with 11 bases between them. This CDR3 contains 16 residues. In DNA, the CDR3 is TGTGCCAGCAGTTACTCTGGGGACTTCGGCACAGATACGCAGTATTTT. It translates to CASSYSGDFGTDTQYF.

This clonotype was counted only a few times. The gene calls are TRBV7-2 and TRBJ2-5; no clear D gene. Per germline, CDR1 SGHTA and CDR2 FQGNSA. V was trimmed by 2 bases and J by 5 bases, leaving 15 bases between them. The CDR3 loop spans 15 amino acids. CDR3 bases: TGTGCCAGCAGCTTAAGGATGACGGGTGTGGAGACCCAGTACTTC. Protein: CASSLRMTGVETQYF.

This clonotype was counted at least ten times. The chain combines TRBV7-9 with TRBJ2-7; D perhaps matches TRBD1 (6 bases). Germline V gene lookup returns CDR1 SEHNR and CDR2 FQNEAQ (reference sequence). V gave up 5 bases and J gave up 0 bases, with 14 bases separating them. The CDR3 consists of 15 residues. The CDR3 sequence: CASSQQTGSSYEQYF. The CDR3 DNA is TGTGCCAGCAGCCAGCAGACAGGCAGCTCCTACGAGCAGTACTTC.

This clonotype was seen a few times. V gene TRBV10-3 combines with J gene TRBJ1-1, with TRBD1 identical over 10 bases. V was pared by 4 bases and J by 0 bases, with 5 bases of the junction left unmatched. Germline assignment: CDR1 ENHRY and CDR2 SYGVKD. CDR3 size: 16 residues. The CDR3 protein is CAISGRTGGMNTEAFF. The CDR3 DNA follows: TGTGCCATCAGTGGACGGACAGGGGGAATGAACACTGAAGCTTTCTTT.

In DNA, the CDR3 is TGTGCTAGTGTTCCCTGGACTAGGATGTCCAATGAGCAGTTCTTC. The encoded protein is CASVPWTRMSNEQFF. The rearrangement joins TRBV12-5 to TRBJ2-1; TRBD2 matches at 7 bases. V shed 7 bases and J 6 bases; nucleotides not matched to a gene: 12. The CDR3 spans 15 residues. Germline CDR1 and CDR2: LGHNT and FRNRAP.

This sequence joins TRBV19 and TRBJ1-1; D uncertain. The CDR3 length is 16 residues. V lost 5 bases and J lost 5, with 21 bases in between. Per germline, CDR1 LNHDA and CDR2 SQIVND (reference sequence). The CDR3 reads CASSVLHRTGGTEAFF. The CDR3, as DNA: TGTGCCAGTAGTGTTCTCCACCGGACGGGAGGGACTGAAGCTTTCTTT.

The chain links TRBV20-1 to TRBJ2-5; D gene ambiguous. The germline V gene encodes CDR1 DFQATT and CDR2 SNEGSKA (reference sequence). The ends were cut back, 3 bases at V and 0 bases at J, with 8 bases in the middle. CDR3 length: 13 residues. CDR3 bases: TGCAGTGCTAGCCCCCCGGACCAAGAGACCCAGTACTTC. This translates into CSASPPDQETQYF.

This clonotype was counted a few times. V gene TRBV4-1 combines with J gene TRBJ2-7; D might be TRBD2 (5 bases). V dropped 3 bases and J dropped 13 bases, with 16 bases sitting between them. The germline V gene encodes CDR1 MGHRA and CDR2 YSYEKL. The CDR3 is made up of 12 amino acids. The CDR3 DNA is TGCGCCAGCAGCCAGCAGACTATCCCCCCTTACGTC. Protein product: CASSQQTIPPYV.

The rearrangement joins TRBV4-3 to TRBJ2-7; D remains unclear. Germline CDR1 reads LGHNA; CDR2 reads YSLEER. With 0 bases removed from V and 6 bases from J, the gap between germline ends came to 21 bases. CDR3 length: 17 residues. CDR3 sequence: CASSQDGPGGQLSEQYF. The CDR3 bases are TGCGCCAGCAGCCAAGATGGTCCAGGCGGTCAACTATCCGAGCAGTACTTC.

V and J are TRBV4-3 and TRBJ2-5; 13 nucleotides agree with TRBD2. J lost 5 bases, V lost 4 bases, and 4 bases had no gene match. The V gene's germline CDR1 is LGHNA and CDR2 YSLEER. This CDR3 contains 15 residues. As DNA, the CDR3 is TGCGCCAGCAGCCGACTAGCGGGAGGCTGGGAGACCCAGTACTTC. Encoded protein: CASSRLAGGWETQYF.

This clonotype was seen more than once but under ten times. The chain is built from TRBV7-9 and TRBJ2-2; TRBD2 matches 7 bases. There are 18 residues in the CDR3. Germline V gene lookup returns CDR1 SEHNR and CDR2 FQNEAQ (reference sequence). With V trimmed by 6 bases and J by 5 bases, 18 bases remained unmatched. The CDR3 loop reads CASRETQGSGMKTGELFF. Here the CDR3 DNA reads TGTGCCAGCAGGGAGACTCAGGGAAGCGGGATGAAGACCGGGGAGCTGTTTTTT.

The CDR3 coding sequence is TGTGCCAGCAGCCTACTCTGGGACAGCCCCTACAATGAGCAGTTCTTC. Its translation is CASSLLWDSPYNEQFF. The chain carries TRBV5-5 and TRBJ2-1, with 7 bases matching TRBD1. V was pared by 4 bases and J by 2 bases, with 9 bases of the junction left unmatched. This CDR3 spans 16 amino acids. Germline loops: CDR1 SGHKS, CDR2 YYEKEE (reference sequence).

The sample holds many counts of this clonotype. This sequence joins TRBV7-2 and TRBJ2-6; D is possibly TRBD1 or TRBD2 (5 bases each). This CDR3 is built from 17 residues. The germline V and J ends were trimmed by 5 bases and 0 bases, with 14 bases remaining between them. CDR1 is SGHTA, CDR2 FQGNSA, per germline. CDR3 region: CASSPSGTPSGANVLTF. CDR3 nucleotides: TGTGCCAGCAGCCCCTCCGGGACCCCCTCTGGGGCCAACGTCCTGACTTTC.

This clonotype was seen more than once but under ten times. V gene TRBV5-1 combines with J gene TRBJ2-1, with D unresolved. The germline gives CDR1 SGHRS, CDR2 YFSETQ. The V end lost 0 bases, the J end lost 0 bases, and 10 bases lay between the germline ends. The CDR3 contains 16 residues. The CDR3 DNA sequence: TGCGCCAGCAGCTTGGTACGGAGAAGCTCCTACAATGAGCAGTTCTTC. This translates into CASSLVRRSSYNEQFF.

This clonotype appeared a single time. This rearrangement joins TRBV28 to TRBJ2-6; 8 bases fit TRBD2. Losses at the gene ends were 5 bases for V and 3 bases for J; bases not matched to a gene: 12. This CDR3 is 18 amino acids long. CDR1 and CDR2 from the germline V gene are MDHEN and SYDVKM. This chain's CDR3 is CASSAPGLGGFGANVLTF. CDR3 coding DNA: TGTGCCAGCAGTGCGCCGGGACTAGGGGGGTTTGGGGCCAACGTCCTGACTTTC.

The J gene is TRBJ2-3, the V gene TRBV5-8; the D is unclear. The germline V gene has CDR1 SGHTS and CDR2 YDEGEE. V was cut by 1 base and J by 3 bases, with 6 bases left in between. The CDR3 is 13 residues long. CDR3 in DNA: TGTGCCAGCAGCTTGATGAGGACAGATACGCAGTATTTT. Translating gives CASSLMRTDTQYF.

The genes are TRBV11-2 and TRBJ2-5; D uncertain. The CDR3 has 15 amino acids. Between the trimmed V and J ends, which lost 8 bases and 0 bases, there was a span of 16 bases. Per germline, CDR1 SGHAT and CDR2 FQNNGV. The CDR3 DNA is TGTGCCAGCTCCGACCGCGTAGGGTACCAAGAGACCCAGTACTTC. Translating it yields CASSDRVGYQETQYF.

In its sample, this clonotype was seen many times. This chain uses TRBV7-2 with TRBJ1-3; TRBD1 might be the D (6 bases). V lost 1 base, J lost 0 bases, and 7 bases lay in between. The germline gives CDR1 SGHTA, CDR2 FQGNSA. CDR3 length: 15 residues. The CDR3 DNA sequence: TGTGCCAGCAGCTTAGGGACAGACTCTGGAAACACCATATATTTT. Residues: CASSLGTDSGNTIYF.

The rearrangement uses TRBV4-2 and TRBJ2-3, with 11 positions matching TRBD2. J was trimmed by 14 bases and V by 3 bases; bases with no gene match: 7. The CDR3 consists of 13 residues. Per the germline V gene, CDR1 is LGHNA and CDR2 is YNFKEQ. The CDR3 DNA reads TGTGCCAGCAGCCAGTCCACTAGCGGGAGTTCGTATTTT. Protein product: CASSQSTSGSSYF.

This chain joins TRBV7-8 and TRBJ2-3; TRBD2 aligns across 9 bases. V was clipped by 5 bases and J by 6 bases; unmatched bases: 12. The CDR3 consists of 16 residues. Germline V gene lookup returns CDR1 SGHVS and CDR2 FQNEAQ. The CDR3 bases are TGTGCCAGCAGCCCCAAGGTGCGGGAGGGCCCGGATACGCAGTATTTT. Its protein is CASSPKVREGPDTQYF.

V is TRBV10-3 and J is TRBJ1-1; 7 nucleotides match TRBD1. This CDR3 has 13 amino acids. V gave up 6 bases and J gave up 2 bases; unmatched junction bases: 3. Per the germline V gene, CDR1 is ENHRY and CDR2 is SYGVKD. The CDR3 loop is CAISRDSNTEAFF. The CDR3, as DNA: TGTGCCATCAGCCGGGACAGTAACACTGAAGCTTTCTTT.

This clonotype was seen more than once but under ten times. The chain's CDR3 is CASSHSYQETQYF. In nucleotides, the CDR3 is TGTGCCAGCAGCCACTCCTACCAAGAGACCCAGTACTTC. V and J are TRBV7-9 and TRBJ2-5; D remains ambiguous. V dropped 5 bases and J dropped 0 bases, with 7 bases sitting between them. Per germline, CDR1 SEHNR and CDR2 FQNEAQ (reference sequence). The CDR3 covers 13 residues.